Detailed here is one T cell receptor (beta chain). Its antigen is as yet unknown. In each sample, about 0.95-10 million cryopreserved PBMC were present before DNA extraction. This sample was taken from a study of long-term antiretroviral therapy in people with HIV. Whole-study results and caveats: Diversity went up after ART and still fell short of transplant donor controls. All time points showed a repertoire dominated by clones expanded before ART. Samples were collected from about 2003 to 2018 under possibly less effective ART regimens.

CDR3 length: 15 amino acids. The germline V gene has CDR1 MNHEY and CDR2 SVGAGI. V was cut by 6 bases and J by 1 base, with 12 bases left in between. Sequencing used immunoSEQ v3.0 at survey level. The assay was immunoSEQ multiplex PCR, and TCRdb's table has in-frame clones only and misses some. The table lists approximately 35,000 clones, over 70% of them singletons. The receptor was derived from a woman in her fifties or sixties with HIV. The chain combines TRBV6-5 with TRBJ2-2; perhaps TRBD1 as D (6 bases). The sequencing used unsorted PBMCs, collected 3.1 years after starting antiretroviral therapy. For the CDR3, the DNA is TGTGCCAGCAGACGTCAACAGGGGAACACCGGGGAGCTGTTTTTT. It codes for CASRRQQGNTGELFF.